Listed below are T cell receptor beta chains from one sample, sequenced in a study of cytomegalovirus exposure and HLA in healthy donors. Here immunoSEQ multiplex PCR was the method, and the copy in TCRdb shows in-frame clones only, minus some. The sample comprises some 180,000 clones, approximately 80% of which are singletons, and 1.1% to 1.5% rests with the top ten. Sequencing was done on a sample of PBMCs. All receptors come from a girl aged 5 to 17 in good health and CMV-seropositive. Both conserved end residues are part of each CDR3. D genes are given only for firm matches. Rows may omit the clone size; those that give it use once, few, many or a size class.

TGTGCCAGCAGCTCCCAGGGGTCGGGGACTGAAGCTTTCTTT	CASSSQGSGTEAFF	TRBJ1-1	.	.	TRBV7-6
TGTGCCAGTACCGCGGACAGGGCTGGGGCCAACGTCCTGACTTTC	CASTADRAGANVLTF	TRBJ2-6	TRBD1	.	TRBV19
TGTGCCAGCCGGACAGGGAGAAAGACAGATACGCAGTATTTT	CASRTGRKTDTQYF	TRBJ2-3	TRBD1	.	TRBV25-1
TGTGCCAGCGGGCAGGGGTCCTACGAGCAGTACTTC	CASGQGSYEQYF	TRBJ2-7	.	few	TRBV6-1
TGTGCCAGCAGTTACTCAGTCGGGACAGGGTTCTACGAGCAGTACTTC	CASSYSVGTGFYEQYF	TRBJ2-7	TRBD1	.	TRBV6-5
TGTGCCGGACTCTGGGCAGATACGCAGTATTTT	CAGLWADTQYF	TRBJ2-3	.	.	TRBV30
TGCGCCAGCTGGGGGGGGACTTTCGATGAGCAGTTCTTC	CASWGGTFDEQFF	TRBJ2-1	TRBD2	.	TRBV5-1
TGTGCCAGCAGCTTAGATGCGGATAGACAAAGGGGCGCAGATACGCAGTATTTT	CASSLDADRQRGADTQYF	TRBJ2-3	.	.	TRBV11-1
TGTGCCAGCAGACCCCGGGCCCTCAGCCGGGGGGAGCAGTACTTC	CASRPRALSRGEQYF	TRBJ2-7	.	.	TRBV27
TGTGCCAGCAGTTCAAGACAGGGGAAAGAGACCCAGTACTTC	CASSSRQGKETQYF	TRBJ2-5	TRBD1	.	TRBV5-6
TGTGCCATCGGCGATTCGACTAGCGGTTACAATGAGCAGTTCTTC	CAIGDSTSGYNEQFF	TRBJ2-1	TRBD2	.	TRBV10-3
TGTGCCAGCAGCGTTACCGGGACAGGGTGGCTCTCCTACGAGCAGTACTTC	CASSVTGTGWLSYEQYF	TRBJ2-7	TRBD1	.	TRBV7-2
TGTGCCAGTAGTAGGTCACACATGAACACTGAAGCTTTCTTT	CASSRSHMNTEAFF	TRBJ1-1	.	.	TRBV19
TGCGCCAGCAGTCGGGACTGGAATGAAAAACTGTTTTTT	CASSRDWNEKLFF	TRBJ1-4	.	.	TRBV4-1
TGTGCCAGCAGTACTCCGGCGCAGGGTTTACCAGAAGCTTTCTTT	CASSTPAQGLPEAFF	TRBJ1-1	.	.	TRBV6-5
TGTGCCAGCAGCTTGGGCCACGGGACCCAGTACTTC	CASSLGHGTQYF	TRBJ2-5	.	.	TRBV5-6
TGTGCCAGCAGCCCTAATTCAGCGGGACCCACAGATACGCAGTATTTT	CASSPNSAGPTDTQYF	TRBJ2-3	TRBD2	.	TRBV7-6
TGCGCCAGCAGCCCCGGGTCGGCAGCAACTAATGAAAAACTGTTTTTT	CASSPGSAATNEKLFF	TRBJ1-4	.	.	TRBV5-1
TGTGCCAGCGGGTTCAACAGGGGGGGATACAATGAGCAGTTCTTC	CASGFNRGGYNEQFF	TRBJ2-1	.	.	TRBV27
TGTGCCAGCAGTTACAGGGAGTCCACAGATACGCAGTATTTT	CASSYRESTDTQYF	TRBJ2-3	.	.	TRBV6-5
TGTGCCAGCTCACCCTCGGGACAGGGCTTAAGTAATGAAAAACTGTTTTTT	CASSPSGQGLSNEKLFF	TRBJ1-4	TRBD1	.	TRBV18
TGTGCCACCAGCAGATACCAGGGGTCGAACACTGAAGCTTTCTTT	CATSRYQGSNTEAFF	TRBJ1-1	.	.	TRBV15
TGCGCCAGCAGTCCCCGGACTGACCCTCCAGATACGCAGTATTTT	CASSPRTDPPDTQYF	TRBJ2-3	.	.	TRBV4-1
TGCAGCGTTGAAGATAGAGGACAGGGGTCCCCCTACGAGCAGTACTTC	CSVEDRGQGSPYEQYF	TRBJ2-7	TRBD1	.	TRBV29-1
TGTGCCAGCAGCCAGACAGCTGGGGCCGACGTCCTGACTTTC	CASSQTAGADVLTF	TRBJ2-6	.	.	TRBV6-5
TGTGCCATCAGTGACGGGGTCACTAACTATGGCTACACCTTC	CAISDGVTNYGYTF	TRBJ1-2	.	.	TRBV10-3
TGCGCCAGCAGCCCCCACTATGGCGAGAATGAGCAGTTCTTC	CASSPHYGENEQFF	TRBJ2-1	.	.	TRBV5-1
TGTGCCAGCAGCGTCGCCAGGACAGGGGAAAACTATGGCTACACCTTC	CASSVARTGENYGYTF	TRBJ1-2	TRBD1	.	TRBV9
TGTGCCAGCAGCTATGGACAGGGGAACTACGAGCAGTACTTC	CASSYGQGNYEQYF	TRBJ2-7	TRBD1	.	TRBV7-6
TGTGCCAGCAGTTTAGGGGGACAGGGATCCTACGAGCAGTACTTC	CASSLGGQGSYEQYF	TRBJ2-7	TRBD1	.	TRBV28
TGTGCCACCAGCAGAGACGGTCGGACTAGTTGGGAGACCCAGTACTTC	CATSRDGRTSWETQYF	TRBJ2-5	TRBD2	.	TRBV15
TGTGCCAGCAGTCCTAGCGGGAGATTTGAGCAGTTCTTC	CASSPSGRFEQFF	TRBJ2-1	TRBD2	.	TRBV6-6